These T cell receptor beta chains were read from a single sample in a study of CD8 T cells in Susac syndrome. TCRdb analysed the immunoSEQ multiplex PCR reads with MiXCR anew, one entry per CDR3 protein. Of about 200,000 distinct CDR3 sequences in the sample, approximately 95% are singletons; the top ten hold around 0.093%. Sequenced material: CD4+ T cells from PBMCs. Every receptor here comes from a human donor in good health. Each CDR3 is given with its conserved first and last residue. Fields, in order: V gene, J gene, D gene, CDR3 protein, CDR3 DNA. D genes are given only for firm matches.

TRBV12-3/TRBV12-4	TRBJ1-5	TRBD1	CASSLQGHREPQHF	TGTGCCAGCAGTCTACAGGGGCACAGGGAGCCCCAGCATTTT
TRBV4-3	TRBJ1-2	.	CASSLNGAGYGYTF	TGCGCCAGCAGCCTAAACGGAGCGGGCTATGGCTACACCTTC
TRBV20-1	TRBJ1-5	.	CSARDPEANQPQHF	TGCAGTGCTAGAGATCCCGAGGCCAATCAGCCCCAGCATTTT
TRBV7-6	TRBJ2-5	.	CASSLATPWGETQYF	TGTGCCAGCAGCTTAGCTACTCCCTGGGGAGAGACCCAGTACTTC
TRBV4-1	TRBJ1-2	.	CASSQLGVGYTF	TGCGCCAGCAGCCAATTGGGGGTTGGCTACACCTTC
TRBV11-2	TRBJ2-5	.	CASSLSPGGTQYF	TGTGCCAGCAGCTTGTCCCCCGGGGGGACCCAGTACTTC
TRBV7-9	TRBJ1-2	.	CASSLGYPWTESYGYTF	TGTGCCAGCAGCTTAGGCTACCCCTGGACGGAATCATATGGCTACACCTTC
TRBV5-4	TRBJ2-1	.	CASSWGPGNEQFF	TGTGCCAGCAGCTGGGGACCAGGCAATGAGCAGTTCTTC
TRBV29-1	TRBJ1-1	.	CSVVGPAEAFF	TGCAGCGTTGTAGGCCCGGCTGAAGCTTTCTTT
TRBV11-2	TRBJ2-1	.	CASSFGSQEFNEQFF	TGTGCCAGCAGCTTTGGCTCGCAAGAGTTCAATGAGCAGTTCTTC
TRBV12-3/TRBV12-4	TRBJ2-3	.	CAMGELTDTQYF	TGTGCCATGGGGGAACTCACAGATACGCAGTATTTT